This record covers a single T cell receptor (beta chain). Its matching antigen is unknown. The sample contains more than one DNA sequence encoding this CDR3. CDR3 length: 13 amino acids. V was clipped by 3 bases and J by 3 bases, with 7 bases between them. Per germline, CDR1 MNHEY and CDR2 SMNVEV (reference sequence). The entry originates in a study of cytomegalovirus exposure and HLA in healthy donors. The PCR employed 60 Vbeta primers together with 13 Jbeta primers. Profiled with immunoSEQ multiplex PCR; TCRdb holds only in-frame clones, not every one. Counted here are around 270,000 clones, roughly 80% occurring once; the ten biggest clones make up about 0.28%. Donors had nominal health at sampling but likely had unrecorded immune exposures. Study-wide findings and caveats: The authors later linked a missense DCLRE1C variant to TCR beta V- and J-gene trimming. TCR beta sequences numbering under 20,000 were associated with HLA alleles at 0.05 false discovery rate in a later analysis. Within an earlier analysis, most TCR beta V segments proved productive either about 87% or about 30% of the time.

Sequenced input: PBMCs. The gene calls are TRBV27 and TRBJ2-3; D is possibly TRBD2 (6 bases). The TCR sequence derives from a girl aged 2 to 9 in good health and CMV-seronegative. CDR3 nucleotide sequence: TGTGCCAGCAGTTTCCGGGAGACAGATACGCAGTATTTT. Amino acids: CASSFRETDTQYF.